This passage covers 8 T cell receptor beta chains from one sample sequenced in a study of blood T cells in healthy people across ages. It was with a sample-barcoded 5' primer and a J-beta primer mix that a second PCR of roughly 6 to 12 cycles was run. Using its own MiXCR run on the 5' RACE reads, TCRdb lists one record per CDR3 protein. The profile shows around 970,000 distinct CDR3 sequences, just over 50% of them singletons. The sample consisted of blood. These receptors were obtained from a woman aged 55 to 70 in good health.

This clonotype was counted at least ten times. One end of the junction fails to match germline, which may point to a read error. The rearrangement joins TRBV7-9 to TRBJ2-7, with D perhaps TRBD1 or TRBD2 (6 bases each). The CDR3 is made up of 12 amino acids. Germline V CDR1 and CDR2: SEHNR, FQNEAQ (reference sequence). The CDR3 DNA follows: TGTGCCAGCAGTTTAGAGGGGGGCGAGCAGTACTTC. As protein: CASSLEGGEQYF.

J is TRBJ2-1 and V is TRBV18; D call uncertain. CDR3 length: 15 residues. V lost 0 bases, J lost 2 bases, and 8 bases lay in between. Germline V gives CDR1 KGHSH, CDR2 LQKENI. The chain's CDR3 is CASSPPSLTYNEQFF. In nucleotides, the CDR3 is TGTGCCAGCTCACCACCTTCGCTAACCTACAATGAGCAGTTCTTC.

This clonotype was seen a handful of times. V gene TRBV7-8 combines with J gene TRBJ2-3, with 8 positions matching TRBD2. CDR1 and CDR2 from the germline V gene are SGHVS and FQNEAQ. Unmatched junction bases numbered 5, after V lost 6 bases and J lost 6 bases. This CDR3 is built from 13 residues. The DNA for the CDR3 is TGTGCCAGCAGTAGCGGGATGAGGGATACGCAGTATTTT. Amino acids: CASSSGMRDTQYF.

The chain uses TRBV2 and TRBJ1-5; a possible D gene is TRBD1 (5 bases). The CDR3 is made up of 15 amino acids. Germline CDR1 and CDR2: SNHLY and FYNNEI. V lost 8 bases and J 1 base, leaving 15 bases between the germline ends. As DNA, the CDR3 is TGTGCCAGCTCGGGGACCGTCAACAGCAATCAGCCCCAGCATTTT. It yields the protein CASSGTVNSNQPQHF. Using reference TRBV2 and TRBJ1-5 for the parts outside the CDR3, the full variable domain is EPEVTQTPSHQVTQMGQEVILRCVPISNHLYFYWYRQILGQKVEFLVSFYNNEISEKSEIFDDQFSVERPDGSNFTLKIRSTKLEDSAMYFCASSGTVNSNQPQHFGDGTRLSIL.

The rearrangement links TRBV14 to TRBJ2-1; 7 nucleotides agree with TRBD2. The CDR3 covers 15 residues. After removal of 4 bases from V and 5 bases from J, the junction contained 8 bases not matched to a gene. CDR1 is SGHDN and CDR2 is FVKESK in the germline V gene. The CDR3 DNA is TGTGCCAGCAGCCCCTACGGGGGGTGGGACAATGAGCAGTTCTTC. This codes for CASSPYGGWDNEQFF.

The V and J genes are TRBV29-1 and TRBJ1-4; 7 nucleotides agree with TRBD1. This CDR3 spans 17 amino acids. Per germline, CDR1 SQVTM and CDR2 ANQGSEA. Unmatched junction bases numbered 12, after V lost 1 base and J lost 4 bases. CDR3 in DNA: TGCAGCGTTGAAGGGGACAGACCCATTAATCTTAATGAAAAACTGTTTTTT. As protein: CSVEGDRPINLNEKLFF.

The chain joins TRBV6-2 or TRBV6-3 to TRBJ1-5; 7 bases match TRBD1. The CDR3 totals 15 residues. Trimming removed 4 bases from V and 6 bases from J; junction bases left unmatched: 9. The germline gives CDR1 MNHEY, CDR2 SVGEGT. CDR3 amino acids: CASSSKLGGSQPQHF. CDR3 DNA sequence: TGTGCCAGCAGTTCCAAACTAGGGGGCAGTCAGCCCCAGCATTTT.

This clonotype was observed a handful of times. The rearrangement links TRBV27 to TRBJ2-1, with D tentatively TRBD2 (5 bases). The CDR3 extends over 14 amino acids. Germline CDR1 is MNHEY and CDR2 is SMNVEV (reference sequence). Trimming pared 6 bases from V and 8 bases from J, leaving 17 bases between. The CDR3 is CASRPGLRRDEQFF. The DNA of the CDR3 is TGTGCCAGCAGACCTGGACTTCGTAGGGATGAGCAGTTCTTC.